This TCR beta chain was documented in a study of blood T cell repertoires in COVID-19. Study context: Italy, Spain and the United States were the sources of the convalescent and acute COVID-19 samples.

TCRdb's copy holds only in-frame clones and misses some; the assay was immunoSEQ multiplex PCR. The sample holds under 95,000 clones; roughly 82% are singletons and the top ten take 11%. CDR1 SGHVS and CDR2 FNYEAQ come from the germline V gene. With 5 bases clipped from V and 4 bases from J, the junction kept 9 bases outside the gene matches. The CDR3 runs 15 residues. V and J are TRBV7-6 and TRBJ2-3; 7 nucleotides match TRBD2. The sample consisted of peripheral blood. The sequence came from a middle-aged man with acute or convalescent COVID-19. In DNA, the CDR3 is TGTGCCAGCAGCCCAGGTCCCGCGGGAGCAGATACGCAGTATTTT. Protein sequence: CASSPGPAGADTQYF.